Detailed here is one TCR beta chain. Per the germline V gene, CDR1 is MDHEN and CDR2 is SYDVKM. The CDR3 consists of 13 residues. The sample comes from a study of T cells expressing NK-cell markers. Study as a whole: Repertoire data for TCR beta were derived from sorted T cells (CD3+CD56+NKG2C+, CD3+CD56+NKG2C- and CD3+CD56-NKG2C+).

TCRdb re-called the 5' RACE reads; every CDR3 protein appears as one record, without DNA. Recorded for this sample: approximately 460,000 distinct CDR3 sequences. The sequenced sample consisted of blood T cells: a sorted CD56 or NKG2C T cell subset, CD4+ or CD8+ T cells, or bulk PBMC T cells (not recorded which). The receptor comes from a woman aged 18-70 years in good health. The rearrangement joins TRBV28 to TRBJ2-7; the D gene TCRdb calls, TRBD2, cannot be checked with no DNA. The CDR3 spells CASRRSGRALEYF.